These 23 T cell receptor beta chains originate from one sample sequenced in a study of beta chain features in type 1 diabetes. The study reverse transcribed the entire isolated RNA, so it sequenced expressed TCRB transcripts. The repertoire was sequenced with immunoSEQ multiplex PCR; TCRdb's copy has only in-frame clones and lacks some. Among 160,000 or so clones listed, just over 9% were seen once. The sequenced sample was central memory CD4+ T cells from blood. The source of these receptors is a woman aged 18-29 years in good health.

This clone was found a few times. The chain links TRBV4-2 to TRBJ2-7; TRBD2 matches at 9 bases. Unmatched junction bases numbered 15, after V lost 4 bases and J lost 5 bases. This CDR3 has 17 residues. The germline V gene has CDR1 LGHNA and CDR2 YNFKEQ. CDR3 DNA: TGTGCCAGCAGCCTCTTAAATGGGTCTAGCGGGACTGACGAGCAGTACTTC. This encodes CASSLLNGSSGTDEQYF.

The chain is built from TRBV7-2 and TRBJ2-7, with D possibly being TRBD1 (6 bases). Per germline, CDR1 SGHTA and CDR2 FQGNSA. The CDR3 has 13 amino acids. Trimming took 0 bases from V and 4 from J, leaving 7 bases between them. This chain's CDR3 is CASSLAGQYEQYF. The CDR3 nucleotides are TGTGCCAGCAGCTTAGCAGGACAGTACGAGCAGTACTTC.

In this sample, this clone turned up a few times. The J gene is TRBJ1-1, the V gene TRBV7-2; D unclear. Germline V gene sequence: CDR1 SGHTA, CDR2 FQGNSA. V was cut by 2 bases and J by 5 bases, with 12 bases left in between. The CDR3 is 14 amino acids. The CDR3 sequence is CASSLSIRETEAFF. The CDR3 DNA is TGTGCCAGCAGCTTATCAATTCGAGAAACTGAAGCTTTCTTT.

Here the CDR3 reads CAEQGTTDTQYF. CDR3 nucleotides: TGTGCCGAACAGGGCACCACAGATACGCAGTATTTT. The gene calls are TRBV27 and TRBJ2-3; D possibly corresponds to TRBD1 (6 bases). V dropped 11 bases and J dropped 2 bases, with 11 bases sitting between them. The CDR3 extends over 12 amino acids. In germline, CDR1 is MNHEY, CDR2 SMNVEV (reference sequence).

There are a few counts of this clone. The V call is TRBV5-6, the J call TRBJ2-5, with D unresolved. The CDR3 length is 13 residues. Germline V lookup: CDR1 SGHDT, CDR2 YYEEEE. Trimming cost V 0 bases and J 5 bases, with 8 bases left between them. CDR3 nucleotide sequence: TGTGCCAGCAGCTTGGGAGCCCCTGAGACCCAGTACTTC. As protein: CASSLGAPETQYF.

The rearrangement uses TRBV6-5 and TRBJ2-7, with 11 positions matching TRBD2. From germline, CDR1 is MNHEY and CDR2 SVGAGI. This CDR3 contains 14 residues. Trimming removed 6 bases from V and 6 bases from J; junction bases left unmatched: 7. CDR3 in amino acids: CASRKTSGTSEQYF. DNA of the CDR3: TGTGCCAGCAGGAAGACTAGCGGGACGAGCGAGCAGTACTTC.

The rearrangement links TRBV7-8 to TRBJ1-1, with D possibly being TRBD1 (5 bases). CDR3 length equals 14 residues. In germline, CDR1 is SGHVS, CDR2 FQNEAQ. With 2 bases removed from V and 0 bases from J, the gap between germline ends came to 7 bases. The CDR3, as DNA: TGTGCCAGCAGCTTACAGGGTATGAACACTGAAGCTTTCTTT. This encodes CASSLQGMNTEAFF.

The J gene is TRBJ1-1, the V gene TRBV2; D perhaps matches TRBD1 (5 bases). The CDR3 runs to 13 residues. Germline CDR1 and CDR2: SNHLY and FYNNEI. Trimming pared 5 bases from V and 1 base from J, leaving 8 bases between. The CDR3 loop reads CASSSDRNTEAFF. The CDR3 DNA reads as TGTGCCAGCAGTTCAGACAGGAACACTGAAGCTTTCTTT.

This clone was seen a few times. This chain uses TRBV7-3 with TRBJ2-1; 7 bases line up with TRBD2. The V and J ends lost 2 bases and 7 bases, in that order; junction bases with no gene match: 8. From germline, CDR1 is SGHTA and CDR2 FQGTGA. This CDR3 contains 15 residues. DNA for the CDR3: TGTGCCAGCAGCTTATACGGGGGGAGTTTGAATGAGCAGTTCTTC. It specifies CASSLYGGSLNEQFF.

Concerning this clone itself: One end of the junction does not line up with germline, which may come from a read error. The V and J genes are TRBV7-9 and TRBJ2-1, with 7 bases lining up with TRBD2. Germline V gene data show CDR1 as SEHNR and CDR2 as FQNEAQ (reference sequence). The CDR3 runs to 14 residues. The CDR3 here is CASSQEGRGDEQFF. CDR3 DNA: TGCGCCAGCAGCCAAGAGGGACGGGGGGATGAGCAGTTCTTC.

This clone was detected a few times. V usage is TRBV5-1 and J usage is TRBJ2-1, with 10 bases fitting TRBD2. After removal of 3 bases from V and 5 bases from J, the junction contained 5 bases not matched to a gene. The CDR3 is 15 amino acids. CDR1 is SGHRS and CDR2 is YFSETQ in the germline V gene. Here the CDR3 reads CASSSGLAKDNEQFF. DNA for the CDR3: TGCGCCAGCAGCTCGGGACTAGCGAAAGACAATGAGCAGTTCTTC.

This chain connects TRBV19 to TRBJ2-7, with a weak D call TRBD2 (5 bases). The CDR3 has 14 residues. The V gene lost 10 bases and the J gene lost 4 bases, with 20 bases spanning the gap. Germline values: CDR1 LNHDA, CDR2 SQIVND (reference sequence). Here the CDR3 reads CATDPDCPQYEQYF. The CDR3 bases are TGTGCCACCGACCCGGACTGCCCCCAGTACGAGCAGTACTTC.

The table lists this clone with a few counts. This chain uses TRBV7-9 with TRBJ2-1; unclear D gene. Looked up from germline, CDR1 is SEHNR and CDR2 is FQNEAQ (reference sequence). The V end lost 3 bases, the J end lost 6 bases, and 3 bases lay between the germline ends. CDR3 size: 11 residues. The CDR3 DNA follows: TGTGCCAGCAGCTTGAGCAATGAGCAGTTCTTC. It translates to CASSLSNEQFF.

J is TRBJ2-2 and V is TRBV4-1, with TRBD2 identical over 7 bases. V shed 1 base and J 3 bases; nucleotides not matched to a gene: 5. The CDR3 is made up of 16 amino acids. Germline CDR1 reads MGHRA; CDR2 reads YSYEKL. The CDR3 nucleotides are TGCGCCAGCAGCCAAGCGAGCGGGGTGTACACCGGGGAGCTGTTTTTT. This codes for CASSQASGVYTGELFF.

The DNA for the CDR3 is TGTGCCAGCAGCGTGACCGGGACAGGGGGCACTGAAGCTTTCTTT. It yields the protein CASSVTGTGGTEAFF. The chain joins TRBV9 to TRBJ1-1; 11 bases are shared with TRBD1. This CDR3 has 15 residues. V was pared by 2 bases and J by 4 bases, with 4 bases of the junction left unmatched. Germline loops: CDR1 SGDLS, CDR2 YYNGEE.

The chain has TRBV10-3 and TRBJ2-3, with TRBD2 matching over 8 bases. The CDR3 has 14 residues. The V gene end was trimmed by 6 bases and the J gene end by 4 bases; junction bases not matched to a gene: 6. Germline V gene data show CDR1 as ENHRY and CDR2 as SYGVKD. The CDR3 DNA sequence: TGTGCCATCAGACCTGGCGGGGGGTCAGATACGCAGTATTTT. Amino acids: CAIRPGGGSDTQYF.

The J gene is TRBJ2-1, the V gene TRBV11-3; a possible D gene is TRBD1 (6 bases). Germline CDR1 is SGHNT and CDR2 is YENEEA. Trimming stripped 5 bases from V and 9 bases from J, with 17 bases between. This CDR3 comprises 14 residues. The CDR3 reads CASSARGTKGEQFF. CDR3 DNA sequence: TGTGCCAGCAGCGCCAGGGGCACCAAGGGTGAGCAGTTCTTC. Filled out from reference TRBV11-3 and TRBJ2-1, the complete variable domain reads EAGVVQSPRYKIIEKKQPVAFWCNPISGHNTLYWYLQNLGQGPELLIRYENEEAVDDSQLPKDRFSAERLKGVDSTLKIQPAELGDSAVYLCASSARGTKGEQFFGPGTRLTVL.

In its sample, this clone was seen a few times. V is TRBV6-1 and J is TRBJ2-1; 8 positions match TRBD2. V was pared by 3 bases and J by 12 bases, with 13 bases of the junction left unmatched. From germline, CDR1 is MNHNS and CDR2 SASEGT. This CDR3 spans 15 amino acids. The CDR3 protein is CASSEVPGLVGGQFF. The DNA of the CDR3 is TGTGCCAGCAGTGAGGTCCCGGGACTAGTCGGTGGGCAGTTCTTC.

In its sample, this clone was seen a few times. The same CDR3 also results from other DNA sequences found in this sample. V gene TRBV5-1 combines with J gene TRBJ2-5; maybe TRBD1 (5 bases). Trimming shortened V by 0 bases and J by 2 bases, and 5 bases separated the two germline ends. In germline, CDR1 is SGHRS, CDR2 YFSETQ. CDR3 size: 13 residues. CDR3 in amino acids: CASSLGQQETQYF. The CDR3 DNA reads TGCGCCAGCAGCTTGGGACAGCAAGAGACCCAGTACTTC.

Only a few counts were recorded for this clone. The chain has TRBV5-6 and TRBJ1-1; 7 positions match TRBD1. CDR3 length: 16 amino acids. Trimming cost V 5 bases and J 1 base; bases outside gene matches: 11. Germline CDR1 SGHDT, CDR2 YYEEEE. The CDR3 loop reads CASRPFPQGGNTEAFF. The CDR3 DNA sequence: TGTGCCAGCAGACCCTTCCCTCAGGGGGGGAACACTGAAGCTTTCTTT. Together with reference TRBV5-6 and TRBJ1-1, the CDR3 gives the full variable domain: DAGVTQSPTHLIKTRGQQVTLRCSPKSGHDTVSWYQQALGQGPQFIFQYYEEEERQRGNFPDRFSGHQFPNYSSELNVNALLLGDSALYLCASRPFPQGGNTEAFFGQGTRLTVV.

Ten or more counts support this clone. The chain carries TRBV11-2 and TRBJ1-1; no clear D. With 1 base removed from V and 1 base from J, the gap between germline ends came to 13 bases. Germline-derived CDR1 and CDR2 are SGHAT and FQNNGV. The CDR3 is made up of 16 amino acids. CDR3: CASSLVLGVRNTEAFF. In DNA form, the CDR3 reads TGTGCCAGCAGCTTAGTTCTAGGAGTCCGGAACACTGAAGCTTTCTTT.

V is TRBV7-2 and J is TRBJ2-1, with a possible D match to TRBD2 (5 bases). V shed 0 bases and J shed 6 bases, with 18 bases lying between them. The CDR3 is 17 residues long. Germline V gene lookup returns CDR1 SGHTA and CDR2 FQGNSA. The chain's CDR3 is CASSLARSRSGGNEQFF. In DNA, the CDR3 is TGTGCCAGCAGCTTAGCGAGATCACGGAGCGGTGGCAATGAGCAGTTCTTC.

The rearrangement uses TRBV9 and TRBJ2-7, with D possibly matching TRBD2 (5 bases). This CDR3 is built from 14 residues. Trimming removed 7 bases at V and 0 bases at J, with 14 bases between. Germline CDR1 SGDLS, CDR2 YYNGEE. CDR3 DNA: TGTGCCAGCTGTCGAGGGTTAAGCTCCTACGAGCAGTACTTC. This gives the protein CASCRGLSSYEQYF.